The next 6 T cell receptor beta chains were all read from a single sample in a study of cytomegalovirus exposure and HLA in healthy donors. 13 Jbeta primers and 60 Vbeta primers were used for the PCR. Sequencing used immunoSEQ multiplex PCR; TCRdb keeps in-frame clones, though not all of them. The specimen's table records more than 130,000 clones. What was sequenced was PBMCs. These receptors originate from a man in his forties in good health and CMV-seronegative.

The chain is built from TRBV12-5 and TRBJ1-1, with 8 bases that match TRBD1. CDR1 is LGHNT and CDR2 is FRNRAP in the germline V gene. The V segment lost 5 bases and the J segment 1 base; nucleotides outside the gene matches: 9. The CDR3 sequence is 16 residues long. In nucleotides, the CDR3 is TGTGCTAGTGGTCCTTCTTGGACAGGGAGGAACACTGAAGCTTTCTTT. It is translated as CASGPSWTGRNTEAFF.

The chain carries TRBV11-3 and TRBJ2-3; weak D call: TRBD2 (5 bases). CDR1 SGHNT and CDR2 YENEEA come from the germline V gene. The CDR3 spans 15 residues. The ends were cut back, 5 bases at V and 1 base at J, with 13 bases in the middle. In nucleotides, the CDR3 is TGTGCCAGCAGCCCCCGTTACGGGGGCACAGATACGCAGTATTTT. Encoded protein: CASSPRYGGTDTQYF.

The V call is TRBV5-4, the J call TRBJ2-1; 12 bases fit TRBD2. CDR1 and CDR2 from the germline V gene are SGHNT and YYREEE (reference sequence). The CDR3 is made up of 17 amino acids. Trimming removed 5 bases from V and 3 bases from J; junction bases left unmatched: 9. The CDR3: CASSKASGGAVYNEQFF. CDR3 DNA sequence: TGTGCCAGCAGTAAAGCTAGCGGGGGGGCTGTCTACAATGAGCAGTTCTTC.

The chain is built from TRBV7-2 and TRBJ2-4, with 8 nucleotides matching TRBD1. V was pared by 1 base and J by 1 base, with 6 bases of the junction left unmatched. CDR3 length: 17 residues. CDR1 and CDR2 (germline): SGHTA, FQGNSA. The CDR3 nucleotides are TGTGCCAGCAGCTTAGTACAGGGGGTATTGGCCAAAAACATTCAGTACTTC. This sequence encodes CASSLVQGVLAKNIQYF. The variable domain in full, completed from reference TRBV7-2 and TRBJ2-4, reads GAGVSQSPSNKVTEKGKDVELRCDPISGHTALYWYRQSLGQGLEFLIYFQGNSAPDKSGLPSDRFSAERTGGSVSTLTIQRTQQEDSAVYLCASSLVQGVLAKNIQYFGAGTRLSVL.

V gene TRBV14 combines with J gene TRBJ1-1; no reliable D call. Trimming removed 4 bases from V and 6 bases from J, with 12 bases in between. Per the germline V gene, CDR1 is SGHDN and CDR2 is FVKESK. CDR3 length equals 13 residues. The CDR3 spells CASSPYWASEAFF. CDR3 DNA: TGTGCCAGCAGCCCTTACTGGGCATCTGAAGCTTTCTTT.

The chain employs TRBV7-8 and TRBJ1-5; D may be TRBD1 (6 bases). Germline V gives CDR1 SGHVS, CDR2 FQNEAQ. The germline V and J ends were trimmed by 4 bases and 4 bases, with 26 bases remaining between them. CDR3 length: 19 amino acids. Here the CDR3 reads CASSSQAVSSGTKNQPQHF. CDR3 sequence (DNA): TGTGCCAGCAGCTCGCAAGCGGTTTCCTCGGGGACAAAAAATCAGCCCCAGCATTTT.